This T cell receptor (beta chain) was obtained from a study of T-cell memory formation after mild COVID-19. Study context: TCR clustering was largely donor specific.

This clonotype has only a few counts. The antigen remains undetermined. The length of the CDR3 is 12 residues. The V and J ends lost 5 bases and 7 bases respectively, with 8 bases between them. From germline, CDR1 is SEHNR and CDR2 FQNEAQ (reference sequence). Study results and limitations: Mainly in CM and EM were contracting CD4+ clones; CD8+ were in EMRA. Cross-reactive memory appears to have joined, as suggested by some responding clones showing up in pre-infection memory.

A single record per CDR3 protein comes from TCRdb applying MiXCR to the 5' RACE reads. The sample has around 300,000 distinct CDR3 sequences; about 13% are singletons. The sample comprised PBMCs or a T cell subset sorted from them (not recorded which). The clonotype was recovered from a man aged 18 to 29 who had mild COVID-19 (a few samples of this study predate the infection). Cell type and time point are not known. This rearrangement joins TRBV7-9 to TRBJ2-2; no clear D. The CDR3 loop reads CASSPTGGELFF. The CDR3 DNA follows: TGTGCCAGCAGCCCAACGGGCGGGGAGCTGTTTTTT.